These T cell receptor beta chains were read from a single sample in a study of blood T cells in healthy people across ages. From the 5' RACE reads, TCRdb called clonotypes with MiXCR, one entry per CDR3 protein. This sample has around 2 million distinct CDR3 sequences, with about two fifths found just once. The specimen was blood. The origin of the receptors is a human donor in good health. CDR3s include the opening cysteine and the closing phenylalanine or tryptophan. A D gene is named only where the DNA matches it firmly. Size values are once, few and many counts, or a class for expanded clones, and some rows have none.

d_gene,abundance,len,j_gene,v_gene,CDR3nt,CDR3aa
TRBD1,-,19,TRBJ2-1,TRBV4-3,TGCGCCAGCAGCCAAAATCTTAACGGAGGACAGGTCCCCTACAATGGGCAGTTCTTC,CASSQNLNGGQVPYNGQFF
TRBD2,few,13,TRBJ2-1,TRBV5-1,TGCGCCAGCCGGGGAGGGGCGGACAATGAGCAGTTCTTC,CASRGGADNEQFF
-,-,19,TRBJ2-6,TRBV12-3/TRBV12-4,TGTGCCAGCAGTTTAAAGGGGGGCCCCTTTTTCTTTGGGGCCAACGTCCTGACTTTC,CASSLKGGPFFFGANVLTF
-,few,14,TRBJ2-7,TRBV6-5,TGTGCCAGCAGTTTCCATTTTAGCTCCTACGAGCAGTACTTC,CASSFHFSSYEQYF
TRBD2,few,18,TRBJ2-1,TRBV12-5,TGTGCTAGTGGTTTGGTTGGCTGGACGGGGGGCTCCTACAATGAGCAGTTCTTC,CASGLVGWTGGSYNEQFF
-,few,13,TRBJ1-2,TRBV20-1,TGCAGTGCTAGAGGTCAGGGTCCGGATGGCTACACCTTC,CSARGQGPDGYTF
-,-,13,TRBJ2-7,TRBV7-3,TGTGCCAGCAGCTTAACGGCGGGGAGCGAGCAGTACTTC,CASSLTAGSEQYF
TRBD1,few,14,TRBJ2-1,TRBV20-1,TGCAGTGCTAGAGGAGGGGGCGCGCTCAATGAGCAGTTCTTC,CSARGGGALNEQFF
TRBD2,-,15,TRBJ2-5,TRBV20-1,TGCAGTGCTTATCTAGCGGGGCCTTTCCAAGAGACCCAGTACTTC,CSAYLAGPFQETQYF
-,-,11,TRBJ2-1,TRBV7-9,TGTGCCAGCAGCTTATTTGAGACCCAGTTCTTC,CASSLFETQFF
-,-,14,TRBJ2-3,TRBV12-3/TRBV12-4,TGTGCCAGCAGTTTATCGACGGGGGCACGTACGCAGTATTTT,CASSLSTGARTQYF
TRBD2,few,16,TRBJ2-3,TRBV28,TGTGCCAGCAGCACTGGGACTAGCAGTTTGGCAGATACGCAGTATTTT,CASSTGTSSLADTQYF
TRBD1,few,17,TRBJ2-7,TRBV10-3,TGTGCCATCAGTGAGAGACTGACCGGGACAGGGGACCACGAGCAGTACTTC,CAISERLTGTGDHEQYF
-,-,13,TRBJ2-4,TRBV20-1,TGCAGTGCTAGGGCCAGCTTAGGGAACATTCAGTACTTC,CSARASLGNIQYF
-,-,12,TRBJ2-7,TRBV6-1,TGTGCCAGCAGGGACGGAATCTACGAGCAGTACTTC,CASRDGIYEQYF
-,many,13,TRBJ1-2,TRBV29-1,TGCAGCGTTGAAACAGACCTAAACTATGGCTACACCTTC,CSVETDLNYGYTF
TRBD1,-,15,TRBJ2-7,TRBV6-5,TGTGCCAGCAGTTACTCCGGGACAGGGGTCGGCGAGCAGTACTTC,CASSYSGTGVGEQYF
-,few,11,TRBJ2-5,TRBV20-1,TGCAGTGCTAGCAACAGAGAGACCCAGTACTTC,CSASNRETQYF
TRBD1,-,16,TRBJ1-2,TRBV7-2,TGTGCCAGCAGCCCCCGGGTTGGCACAGGGGACTATGGCTACACCTTC,CASSPRVGTGDYGYTF
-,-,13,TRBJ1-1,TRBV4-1,TGCGCCAGCAGCCCCCTGGAGAACCTTGGAGCTTTCTTT,CASSPLENLGAFF